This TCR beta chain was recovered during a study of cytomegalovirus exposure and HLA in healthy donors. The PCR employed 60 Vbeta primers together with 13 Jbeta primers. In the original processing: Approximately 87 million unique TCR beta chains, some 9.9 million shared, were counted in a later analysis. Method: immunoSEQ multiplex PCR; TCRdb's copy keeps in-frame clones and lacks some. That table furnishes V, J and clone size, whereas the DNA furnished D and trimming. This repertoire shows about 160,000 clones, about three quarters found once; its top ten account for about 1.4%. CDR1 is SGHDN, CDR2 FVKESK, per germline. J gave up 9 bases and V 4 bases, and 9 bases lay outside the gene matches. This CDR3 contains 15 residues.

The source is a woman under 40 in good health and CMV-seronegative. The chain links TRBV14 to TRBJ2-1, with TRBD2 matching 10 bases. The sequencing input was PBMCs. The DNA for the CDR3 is TGTGCCAGCAGCCTGTGGAGCGGGGGGGCCCTTGAGCAGTTCTTC. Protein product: CASSLWSGGALEQFF.